This T cell receptor (beta chain) was retrieved from a study of T cells in Graves' hyperthyroidism and ophthalmopathy. Study-level information: Peripheral blood specimens were obtained at initial diagnosis, prior to any treatment. Findings and caveats of the study: Most expanded thyroid clonotypes above 0.001 also appeared in blood.

Hyperthyroidism in the patients, aged 18 to 65, was newly diagnosed and under 2 months in duration. The source of the PBMCs was 8.5 to 10 ml of fresh peripheral blood. This clonotype was picked up many times. Its matching antigen is unknown. It was RNA transcripts that yielded the amplified TCR beta CDR3 regions. Researchers ran a first-round RT-PCR on the TCR CDR3 using the HTBI primer set. TCRdb processed the multiplex PCR reads anew with MiXCR; each CDR3 protein has one entry. Of approximately 740,000 distinct CDR3 sequences listed, roughly 15% are singletons. The source of this sequence is a woman younger than 30 with Graves' hyperthyroidism. The specimen sequenced was blood.

In nucleotides, the CDR3 is TGTGCCAGCACCGGGGGCGATCCCTACGAGCAGTACTTC. This translates into CASTGGDPYEQYF. The rearrangement links TRBV7-9 to TRBJ2-7; D may correspond to TRBD1 or TRBD2 (6 bases each). V was cut by 7 bases and J by 2 bases, with 12 bases left in between. The germline gives CDR1 SEHNR, CDR2 FQNEAQ (reference sequence). This CDR3 region has 13 residues.